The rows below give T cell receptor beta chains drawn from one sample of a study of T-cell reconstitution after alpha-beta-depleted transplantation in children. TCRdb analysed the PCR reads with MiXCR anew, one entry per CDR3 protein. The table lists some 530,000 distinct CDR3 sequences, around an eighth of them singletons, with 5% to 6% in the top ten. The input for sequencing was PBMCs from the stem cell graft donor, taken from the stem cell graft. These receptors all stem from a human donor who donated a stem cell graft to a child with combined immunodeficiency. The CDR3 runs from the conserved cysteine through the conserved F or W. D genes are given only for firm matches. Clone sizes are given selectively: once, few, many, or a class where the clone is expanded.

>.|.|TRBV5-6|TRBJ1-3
CASSLKGPGNTIYF
TGTGCCAGCAGCTTGAAAGGGCCTGGAAACACCATATATTTT
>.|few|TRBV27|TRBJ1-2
CASSWGPPETPSPNYKYTF
TGTGCCAGCAGTTGGGGACCACCGGAGACGCCTTCGCCTAATTATAAGTACACCTTC
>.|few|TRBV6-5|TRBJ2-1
CASSYSKAGASYNEQFF
TGTGCCAGCAGTTACTCGAAGGCGGGGGCCTCATACAATGAGCAGTTCTTC
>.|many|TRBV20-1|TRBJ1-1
CSARGSDRGETEAFF
TGCAGTGCTAGGGGTTCTGATCGAGGGGAGACTGAAGCTTTCTTT
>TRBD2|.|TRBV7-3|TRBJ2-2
CASTAGGGDTGELFF
TGTGCCAGCACCGCGGGAGGAGGGGACACCGGGGAGCTGTTTTTT
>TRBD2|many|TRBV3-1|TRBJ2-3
CASSRGSGASTDTQYF
TGTGCCAGCAGCCGGGGTAGCGGGGCATCCACAGATACGCAGTATTTT
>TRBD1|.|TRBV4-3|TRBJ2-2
CASSQQDRVDGELFF
TGCGCCAGCAGCCAACAGGACAGGGTTGACGGGGAGCTGTTTTTT
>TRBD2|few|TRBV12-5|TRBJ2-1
CASGLVLGRAYNEQFF
TGTGCTAGTGGTTTGGTCTTGGGGAGGGCATACAATGAGCAGTTCTTC
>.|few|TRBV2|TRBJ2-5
CASRRARVETQYF
TGTGCCAGTCGGAGGGCAAGGGTTGAGACCCAGTACTTC
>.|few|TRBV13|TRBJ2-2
CASSLGQQTGELFF
TGTGCCAGCAGCTTAGGACAGCAGACCGGGGAGCTGTTTTTT
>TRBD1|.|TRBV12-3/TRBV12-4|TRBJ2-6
CASSLRTGDSGANVLTF
TGTGCCAGCAGTTTGAGGACAGGGGACTCTGGGGCCAACGTCCTGACTTTC
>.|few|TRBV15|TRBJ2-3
CATSRLIGSVPTDTQYF
TGTGCCACCAGCAGACTAATTGGGAGCGTCCCCACAGATACGCAGTATTTT
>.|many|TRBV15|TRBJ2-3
CATKGVLTDTQYF
TGTGCCACCAAGGGTGTGCTCACAGATACGCAGTATTTT
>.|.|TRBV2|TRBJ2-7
CASSVIDEQYF
TGTGCCAGCAGTGTCATCGACGAGCAGTACTTC
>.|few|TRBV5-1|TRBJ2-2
CASSSRPARMNTGELFF
TGCGCCAGCAGCTCCCGGCCAGCTCGGATGAACACCGGGGAGCTGTTTTTT
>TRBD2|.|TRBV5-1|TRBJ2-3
CASSLVLAESTDTQYF
TGCGCCAGCAGCTTGGTTCTAGCGGAAAGCACAGATACGCAGTATTTT
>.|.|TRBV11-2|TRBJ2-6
CASSLVGAGANVLTF
TGTGCCAGCAGCCTCGTCGGGGCCGGGGCCAACGTCCTGACTTTC
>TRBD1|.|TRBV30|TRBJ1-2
CAHTTGNYGYTF
TGTGCCCACACGACAGGGAACTATGGCTACACCTTC
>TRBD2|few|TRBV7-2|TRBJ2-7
CASRSGGEGYEQYF
TGTGCCAGCAGGAGTGGGGGGGAGGGCTACGAGCAGTACTTC
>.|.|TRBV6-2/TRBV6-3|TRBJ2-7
CASSSPGQRRSYEQYF
TGTGCCAGCAGTTCCCCCGGACAGCGACGCTCCTACGAGCAGTACTTC
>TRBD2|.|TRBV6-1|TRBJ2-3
CASRGGRYSTDTQYF
TGTGCCAGCCGGGGGGGCAGATATAGCACAGATACGCAGTATTTT
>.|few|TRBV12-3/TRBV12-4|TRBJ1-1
CASSFSPMGAFF
TGTGCCAGCAGTTTTAGCCCCATGGGTGCTTTCTTT
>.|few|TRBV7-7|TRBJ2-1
CASSLAGPQGNEQFF
TGTGCTAGCAGCTTAGCAGGACCTCAAGGGAATGAGCAGTTCTTC
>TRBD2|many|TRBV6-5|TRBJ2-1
CASSSARTSGRSSYNEQFF
TGTGCCAGCAGTTCCGCCCGGACTAGCGGGAGGAGCTCCTACAATGAGCAGTTCTTC
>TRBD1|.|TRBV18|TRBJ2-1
CASSQRTGALKTDYNEQFF
TGTGCCAGCTCACAGAGGACAGGGGCCCTCAAAACGGACTACAATGAGCAGTTCTTC